The text below deals with one T cell receptor (beta chain). The antigen remains undetermined. Relative to the germline gene, one junction end is altered; a read error may explain this. The germline CDR1 and CDR2 sequences are SEHNR and FQNEAQ (reference sequence). This CDR3 has 15 amino acids. The record originates from a study of glioma-infiltrating T cells. Study-level findings and limits: Very few CDR3 sequences were shared between tissue and blood.

The iRepertoire nested amplicon-rescue multiplex PCR amplified TCR alpha and beta CDR3s from RNA. Input was 100-400 ng of tissue mRNA or PBMC total RNA. Each CDR3 protein gets one entry after TCRdb re-called the multiplex PCR reads with MiXCR. The sample contains about 99,000 distinct CDR3 sequences, about 30% of which appear only once. Sequencing used glioma tissue, nonneoplastic brain tissue, or PBMCs (not recorded which). V is TRBV7-9 and J is TRBJ2-3; 10 positions match TRBD2. The receptor was isolated from a human donor with low-grade glioma or glioblastoma, undergoing nonglioma brain surgery, or in good health (not recorded which). The CDR3 loop is CASSSAGGPTDRQYF. The CDR3 DNA sequence: TGTGCCAGCAGCTCAGCGGGGGGGCCGACAGATAGGCAGTATTTT.